This T cell receptor (beta chain) comes out of a study of blood T cell repertoires in COVID-19. Overall study: Material from acute and convalescent COVID-19 was sourced from the United States, Italy and Spain. Sources were T cells, B-cell-depleted T cells, or PBMCs; the material itself was cDNA or gDNA.

Germline V CDR1 and CDR2: MDHEN, SYDVKM. This CDR3 comprises 11 residues. Trimming cost V 8 bases and J 10 bases, with 14 bases left between them. Original processing methods: Nucleated cell counts were estimated from reference gene primer amplification. TCRdb keeps only in-frame clones here, not all; method: immunoSEQ multiplex PCR. V and J calls and clone size are those listed in that table; D and trimming were worked out from the DNA. The sample includes 100,000 to 150,000 clones, about 82% of them seen just once. This clonotype was sampled from a human donor in a cohort sampled during active COVID-19. The sequencing input was peripheral blood. The chain employs TRBV28 and TRBJ1-1; D is ambiguous. In nucleotides, the CDR3 is TGTGCCAGCGCCCTTCGTTCCGGAGCTTTCTTT. This encodes CASALRSGAFF.